The clone carrying this T cell receptor beta chain was counted between two and nine times. Antigen unknown. This sample was included in a study of monozygotic twins with cystic fibrosis. Profiling relied on immunoSEQ multiplex PCR, and the TCRdb table lists in-frame clones only, not all of them. The profile shows 20,000 or so clones, just under 90% of them singletons. The study's findings and limits: No link emerged between shared CDR3 counts and age, concordance or severity. Monozygotic CF twin pairs shared significantly more nucleotide-identical clonotypes than unrelated CF individuals did.

Trimming removed 4 bases from V and 7 bases from J, with 14 bases in between. This CDR3 spans 13 amino acids. Germline V lookup: CDR1 SGHKS, CDR2 YYEKEE (reference sequence). The clonotype was recovered from a young woman with cystic fibrosis. The chain is built from TRBV5-5 and TRBJ1-2; weak D call: TRBD1 (5 bases). The sequenced sample consisted of blood. CDR3 sequence reads: CASSPLGQSGYTF. In nucleotides, the CDR3 is TGTGCCAGCAGCCCATTGGGGCAGAGTGGCTACACCTTC.